The entry that follows covers one TCR beta chain sequence. Antigen specificity is unknown. CDR3 length: 14 residues. V was trimmed by 1 base and J by 7 bases, leaving 11 bases between them. Germline-derived CDR1 and CDR2 are SEHNR and FQNEAQ (reference sequence). The sample comes from a study of T cells in Graves' hyperthyroidism and ophthalmopathy. Study outcomes and limitations: Most expanded thyroid clonotypes above 0.001 also appeared in blood. The model made its ophthalmopathy prediction, and onset followed a median about 5.9 months later.

What was amplified from RNA transcripts were TCR beta CDR3 regions. The study used the HTBI primer set for a first-round RT-PCR of the TCR CDR3. TCRdb reprocessed the multiplex PCR reads via MiXCR and lists one record per CDR3 protein. The table records 450,000 to 600,000 distinct CDR3 sequences, about 20% of them present only once. Individuals with ophthalmopathy presented a Clinical Activity Score of at least 3, a NOSPECS grade of at least 4 and a duration under 3 months. Out of 10 ml of fresh peripheral blood came the PBMCs. Sequenced input: blood. This chain connects TRBV7-9 to TRBJ2-1; D remains ambiguous. The source is a man between 40 and 49 years old with Graves' ophthalmopathy. The CDR3 nucleotides read TGTGCCAGCAGCTTAGAAAACTATCGGAATGAGCAGTTCTTC. The encoded protein is CASSLENYRNEQFF. Together with reference TRBV7-9 and TRBJ2-1, the CDR3 gives the full variable domain: DTGVSQNPRHKITKRGQNVTFRCDPISEHNRLYWYRQTLGQGPEFLTYFQNEAQLEKSRLLSDRFSAERPKGSFSTLEIQRTEQGDSAMYLCASSLENYRNEQFFGPGTRLTVL.